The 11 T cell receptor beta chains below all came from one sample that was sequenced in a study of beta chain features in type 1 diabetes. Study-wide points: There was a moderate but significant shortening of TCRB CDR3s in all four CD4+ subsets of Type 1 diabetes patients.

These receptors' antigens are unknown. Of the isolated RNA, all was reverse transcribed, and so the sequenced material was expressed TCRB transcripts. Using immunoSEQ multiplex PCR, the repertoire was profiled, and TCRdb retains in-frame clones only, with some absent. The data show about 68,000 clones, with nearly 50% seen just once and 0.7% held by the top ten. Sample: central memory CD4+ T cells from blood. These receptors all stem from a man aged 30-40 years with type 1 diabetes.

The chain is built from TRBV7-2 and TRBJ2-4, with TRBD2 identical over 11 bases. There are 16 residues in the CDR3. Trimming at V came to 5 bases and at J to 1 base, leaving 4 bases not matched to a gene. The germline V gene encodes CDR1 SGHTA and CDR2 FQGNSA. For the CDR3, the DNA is TGTGCCAGCAGCGCCACTAGCGGGGGCGCCAAAAACATTCAGTACTTC. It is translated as CASSATSGGAKNIQYF.

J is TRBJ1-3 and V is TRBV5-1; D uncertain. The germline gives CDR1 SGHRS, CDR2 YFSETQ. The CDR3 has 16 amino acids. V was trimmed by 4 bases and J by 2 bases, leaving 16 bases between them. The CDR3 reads CASSADVGGAGNTIYF. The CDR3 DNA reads TGCGCCAGCAGCGCGGACGTTGGAGGAGCTGGAAACACCATATATTTT.

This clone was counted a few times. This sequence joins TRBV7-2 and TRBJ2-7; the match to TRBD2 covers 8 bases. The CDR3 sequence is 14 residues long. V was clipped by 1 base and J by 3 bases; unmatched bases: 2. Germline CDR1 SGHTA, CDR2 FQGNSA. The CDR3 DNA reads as TGTGCCAGCAGCTTAGGCGGGGGGCTCTACGAGCAGTACTTC. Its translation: CASSLGGGLYEQYF.

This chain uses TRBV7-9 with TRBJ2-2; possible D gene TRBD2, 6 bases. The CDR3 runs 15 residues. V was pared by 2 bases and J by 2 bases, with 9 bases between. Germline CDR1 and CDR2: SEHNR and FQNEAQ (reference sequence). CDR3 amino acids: CASSLQRANTGELFF. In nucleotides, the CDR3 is TGTGCCAGCAGCTTACAGCGGGCCAACACCGGGGAGCTGTTTTTT.

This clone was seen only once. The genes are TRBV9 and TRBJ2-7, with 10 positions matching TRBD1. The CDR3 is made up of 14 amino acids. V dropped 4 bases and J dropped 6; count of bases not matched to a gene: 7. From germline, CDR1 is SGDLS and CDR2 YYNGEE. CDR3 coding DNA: TGTGCCAGCAGCCCGAGACAGGGGGCTGTCGAGCAGTACTTC. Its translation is CASSPRQGAVEQYF.

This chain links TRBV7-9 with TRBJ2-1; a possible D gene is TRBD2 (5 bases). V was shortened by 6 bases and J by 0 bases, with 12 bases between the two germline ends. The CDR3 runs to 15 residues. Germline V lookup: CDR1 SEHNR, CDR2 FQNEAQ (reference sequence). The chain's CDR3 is CASSFDGGSYNEQFF. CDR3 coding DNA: TGTGCCAGCAGTTTTGACGGAGGCTCCTACAATGAGCAGTTCTTC.

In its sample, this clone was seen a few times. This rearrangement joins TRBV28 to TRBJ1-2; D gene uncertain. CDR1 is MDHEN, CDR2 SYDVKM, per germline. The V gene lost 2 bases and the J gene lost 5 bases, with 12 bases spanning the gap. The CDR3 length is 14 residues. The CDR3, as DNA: TGTGCCAGCAGTTTAGTAGCGGGAGGTTATGGCTACACCTTC. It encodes CASSLVAGGYGYTF.

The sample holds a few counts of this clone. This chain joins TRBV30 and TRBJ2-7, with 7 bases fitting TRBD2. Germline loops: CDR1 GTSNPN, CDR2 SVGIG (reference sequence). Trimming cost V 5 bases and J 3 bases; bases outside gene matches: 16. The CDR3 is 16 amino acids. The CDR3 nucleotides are TGTGCCTGGGTCCCCGGGACTACAAAAGGTGGCTACGAGCAGTACTTC. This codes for CAWVPGTTKGGYEQYF.

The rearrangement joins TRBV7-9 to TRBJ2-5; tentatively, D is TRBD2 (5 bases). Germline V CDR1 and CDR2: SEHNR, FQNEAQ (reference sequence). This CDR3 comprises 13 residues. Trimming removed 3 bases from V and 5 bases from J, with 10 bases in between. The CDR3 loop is CASSFGVWETQYF. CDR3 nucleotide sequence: TGTGCCAGCAGCTTCGGGGTGTGGGAGACCCAGTACTTC.

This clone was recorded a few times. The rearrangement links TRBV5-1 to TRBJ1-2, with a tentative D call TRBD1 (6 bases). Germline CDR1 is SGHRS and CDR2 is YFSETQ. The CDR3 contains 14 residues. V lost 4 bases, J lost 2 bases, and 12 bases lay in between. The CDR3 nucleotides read TGCGCCAGCAGCGAATCGACAGGAAACTATGGCTACACCTTC. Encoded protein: CASSESTGNYGYTF. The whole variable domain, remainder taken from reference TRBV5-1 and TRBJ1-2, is KAGVTQTPRYLIKTRGQQVTLSCSPISGHRSVSWYQQTPGQGLQFLFEYFSETQRNKGNFPGRFSGRQFSNSRSEMNVSTLELGDSALYLCASSESTGNYGYTFGSGTRLTVV.

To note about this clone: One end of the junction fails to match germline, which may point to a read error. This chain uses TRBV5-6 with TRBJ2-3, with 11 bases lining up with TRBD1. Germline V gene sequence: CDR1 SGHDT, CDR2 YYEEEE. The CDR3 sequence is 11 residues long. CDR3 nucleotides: TGTGCCAGCAGCGCCGGGACAGGGGGTGTTTTT. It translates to CASSAGTGGVF.